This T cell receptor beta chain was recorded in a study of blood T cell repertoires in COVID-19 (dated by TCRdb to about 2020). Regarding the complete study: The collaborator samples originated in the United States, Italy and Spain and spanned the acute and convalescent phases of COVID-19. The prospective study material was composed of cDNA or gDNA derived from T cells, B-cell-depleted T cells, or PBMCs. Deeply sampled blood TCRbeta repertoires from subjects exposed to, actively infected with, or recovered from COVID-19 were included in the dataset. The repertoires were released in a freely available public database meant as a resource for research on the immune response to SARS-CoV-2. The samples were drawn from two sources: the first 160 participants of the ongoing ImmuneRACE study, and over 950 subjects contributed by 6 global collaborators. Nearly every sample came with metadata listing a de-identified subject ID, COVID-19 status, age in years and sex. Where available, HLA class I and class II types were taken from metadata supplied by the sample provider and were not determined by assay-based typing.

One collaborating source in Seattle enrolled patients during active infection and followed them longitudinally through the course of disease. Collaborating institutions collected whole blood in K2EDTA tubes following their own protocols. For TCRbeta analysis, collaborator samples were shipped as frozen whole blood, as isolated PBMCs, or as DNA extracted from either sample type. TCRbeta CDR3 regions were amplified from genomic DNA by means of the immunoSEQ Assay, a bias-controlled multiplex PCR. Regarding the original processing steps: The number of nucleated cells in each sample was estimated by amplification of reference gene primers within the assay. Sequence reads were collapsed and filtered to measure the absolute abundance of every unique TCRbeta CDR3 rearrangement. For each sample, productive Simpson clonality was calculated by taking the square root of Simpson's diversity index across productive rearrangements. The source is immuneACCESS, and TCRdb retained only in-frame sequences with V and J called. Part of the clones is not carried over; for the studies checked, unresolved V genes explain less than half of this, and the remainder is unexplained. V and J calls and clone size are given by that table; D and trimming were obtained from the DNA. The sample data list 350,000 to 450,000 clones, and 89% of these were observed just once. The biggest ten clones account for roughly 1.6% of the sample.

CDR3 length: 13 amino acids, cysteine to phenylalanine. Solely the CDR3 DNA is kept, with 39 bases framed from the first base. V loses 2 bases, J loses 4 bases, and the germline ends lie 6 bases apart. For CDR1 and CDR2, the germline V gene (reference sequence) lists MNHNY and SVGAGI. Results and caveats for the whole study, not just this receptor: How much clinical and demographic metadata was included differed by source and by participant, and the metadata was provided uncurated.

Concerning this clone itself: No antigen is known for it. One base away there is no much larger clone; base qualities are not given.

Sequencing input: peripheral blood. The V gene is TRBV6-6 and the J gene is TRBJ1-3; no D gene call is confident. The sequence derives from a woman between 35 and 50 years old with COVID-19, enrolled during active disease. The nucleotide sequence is TGTGCCAGCAGTTACACTCGGGGAAACACCATATATTTT. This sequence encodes CASSYTRGNTIYF.